The 24 T cell receptor beta chains below were found in one sample sequenced in a study of read filtering for tumor transcriptome and immune sequencing. From approximately 430 ng of RNA, a library with molecular barcoded alpha/delta and beta/gamma adaptors was made. TCRdb analysed the reads with MiXCR anew, one entry per CDR3 protein. The sample includes 40,000 to 50,000 distinct CDR3 sequences, 13% seen only once; the top ten take about 30%. Sequenced sample: a population of CD138-negative cells sorted from bone marrow. These receptors all stem from a donor at least 40 years old with multiple myeloma.

At least ten counts were recorded for this clonotype. The chain couples TRBV7-3 to TRBJ2-1, with 9 bases fitting TRBD2. V gave up 5 bases and J gave up 4 bases; unmatched junction bases: 3. CDR1 is SGHTA, CDR2 FQGTGA, per germline. The CDR3 covers 14 residues. CDR3 nucleotides: TGTGCCAGCAGCCCCGGACTAGCGTACAATGAGCAGTTCTTC. Protein product: CASSPGLAYNEQFF.

This clonotype was seen repeatedly, ten times or more. The chain uses TRBV7-8 and TRBJ1-4; TRBD1 aligns across 8 bases. The CDR3 totals 16 residues. The V gene's germline CDR1 is SGHVS and CDR2 FQNEAQ. V was clipped by 5 bases and J by 1 base; unmatched bases: 6. The CDR3 sequence: CASSPGQGLTNEKLFF. CDR3 coding DNA: TGTGCCAGCAGCCCAGGACAGGGATTAACTAATGAAAAACTGTTTTTT. Full variable domain (missing parts from reference TRBV7-8 and TRBJ1-4): GAGVSQSPRYKVAKRGQDVALRCDPISGHVSLFWYQQALGQGPEFLTYFQNEAQLDKSGLPSDRFFAERPEGSVSTLKIQRTQQEDSAVYLCASSPGQGLTNEKLFFGSGTQLSVL.

There are a few counts of this clonotype. The rearrangement joins TRBV30 to TRBJ2-5, with 7 nucleotides matching TRBD2. This CDR3 is 12 amino acids long. V lost 3 bases to trimming and J lost 5 bases; unmatched junction nucleotides: 3. Looked up from germline, CDR1 is GTSNPN and CDR2 is SVGIG (reference sequence). The CDR3 region has the DNA TGTGCCTGGAGCCCGGGAGGTGAGACCCAGTACTTC. Its translation is CAWSPGGETQYF.

This clonotype showed up many times. V and J are TRBV5-1 and TRBJ2-7; 9 bases fit TRBD1. V was pared by 10 bases and J by 5 bases, with 4 bases of the junction left unmatched. The germline gives CDR1 SGHRS, CDR2 YFSETQ. CDR3 length: 11 residues. This CDR3 is CAGQGRHEQYF. The CDR3 bases are TGCGCCGGACAGGGGCGGCACGAGCAGTACTTC.

With respect to this clonotype: With a much larger clone just one base away, this may be a read error. The chain is built from TRBV20-1 and TRBJ2-1; a possible D gene is TRBD2 (5 bases). Germline V gene data show CDR1 as DFQATT and CDR2 as SNEGSKA (reference sequence). The CDR3 contains 15 residues. The V end lost 4 bases, the J end lost 2 bases, and 15 bases lay between the germline ends. The CDR3 loop is CSAIGLAHAYNEQFF. In DNA form, the CDR3 reads TGCAGTGCTATCGGTTTAGCGCATGCCTACAATGAGCAGTTCTTC.

This clonotype was seen many times. The chain carries TRBV28 and TRBJ1-1; tentative D call: TRBD1 (5 bases). Germline CDR1 reads MDHEN; CDR2 reads SYDVKM. This CDR3 contains 11 residues. Trimming pared 7 bases from V and 14 bases from J, leaving 17 bases between. CDR3 DNA: TGTGCCAGCACCCTGAGGGGAGATGACTTCTTT. Encoded protein: CASTLRGDDFF.

This clonotype was seen at least ten times. The chain employs TRBV12-5 and TRBJ2-1; 9 bases map to TRBD2. J gave up 4 bases and V 2 bases, and 6 bases lay outside the gene matches. Germline V gene sequence: CDR1 LGHNT, CDR2 FRNRAP. The CDR3 spans 16 residues. The CDR3 protein is CASGLWLAGVYNEQFF. CDR3 sequence (DNA): TGTGCTAGTGGTTTGTGGTTAGCGGGGGTGTACAATGAGCAGTTCTTC.

This clonotype appeared many times. The rearrangement links TRBV29-1 to TRBJ2-6; possibly TRBD1 or TRBD2 for D (6 bases each). The CDR3 spans 16 residues. V was shortened by 4 bases and J by 2 bases, with 15 bases between the two germline ends. Germline V CDR1 and CDR2: SQVTM, ANQGSEA. CDR3 bases: TGCAGCGTTGGGGGGGCCAACGGGGCTGGGGCCAACGTCCTGACTTTC. This codes for CSVGGANGAGANVLTF.

This clonotype showed up many times. The chain employs TRBV6-1 and TRBJ2-2, with 7 bases identical to TRBD1. The trim removed 5 bases at V and 5 bases at J, leaving 2 bases unmatched. The V gene's germline CDR1 is MNHNS and CDR2 SASEGT. The CDR3 loop spans 13 amino acids. CDR3 nucleotide sequence: TGTGCCAGCAGTTCGACAGGGACCGGGGAGCTGTTTTTT. This translates into CASSSTGTGELFF.

This clonotype was counted at least ten times. The V and J genes are TRBV11-2 and TRBJ2-7; tentatively, D is TRBD1 or TRBD2 (5 bases each). Germline V lookup: CDR1 SGHAT, CDR2 FQNNGV. The V end lost 5 bases, the J end lost 9 bases, and 20 bases lay between the germline ends. This CDR3 contains 14 residues. CDR3 DNA: TGTGCCAGCAGCCCGGGGACCGGGGCTTGGGGGCAGTACTTC. It translates to CASSPGTGAWGQYF.

The chain carries TRBV9 and TRBJ1-1; D call uncertain. The CDR3 has 13 amino acids. The germline CDR1 and CDR2 sequences are SGDLS and YYNGEE. V was pared by 0 bases and J by 0 bases, with 3 bases between. CDR3 bases: TGTGCCAGCAGCGTAGATATGAACACTGAAGCTTTCTTT. It specifies CASSVDMNTEAFF.

There are many counts of this clonotype. This chain connects TRBV29-1 to TRBJ1-4; D is ambiguous. V was shortened by 1 base and J by 8 bases, with 14 bases between the two germline ends. CDR1 and CDR2 from the germline V gene are SQVTM and ANQGSEA. This CDR3 contains 14 residues. The CDR3, as DNA: TGCAGCGTTGAAGGCGAAGAGGCCGGGGAAAAACTGTTTTTT. It translates to CSVEGEEAGEKLFF.

This clonotype was observed many times. The V gene is TRBV19, the J gene TRBJ2-1; D is perhaps TRBD2 (5 bases). V lost 7 bases, J lost 1 base, and 17 bases lay in between. The CDR3 loop spans 16 amino acids. Germline V CDR1 and CDR2: LNHDA, SQIVND (reference sequence). CDR3 loop: CASKEVLDYSYNEQFF. DNA for the CDR3: TGTGCCAGTAAAGAGGTCTTAGACTATTCCTACAATGAGCAGTTCTTC.

This clonotype was counted many times. J is TRBJ1-5 and V is TRBV30; 7 bases map to TRBD1. Germline values: CDR1 GTSNPN, CDR2 SVGIG (reference sequence). Trimming took 3 bases from V and 7 from J; bases not matched to a gene: 9. The CDR3 length is 14 residues. This chain's CDR3 is CAWSATGAGQPQHF. CDR3 DNA: TGTGCCTGGAGCGCAACAGGGGCGGGGCAGCCCCAGCATTTT.

The table lists this clonotype with many counts. V is TRBV19 and J is TRBJ2-3; unclear D gene. CDR3 length equals 14 residues. Per the germline V gene, CDR1 is LNHDA and CDR2 is SQIVND (reference sequence). Trimming took 6 bases from V and 3 from J, leaving 13 bases between them. In DNA, the CDR3 is TGTGCCAGTAGCTCTATGCTTGGGACAGATACGCAGTATTTT. It translates to CASSSMLGTDTQYF.

V gene TRBV7-9 combines with J gene TRBJ2-7; 12 nucleotides agree with TRBD2. CDR1 and CDR2 (germline): SEHNR, FQNEAQ (reference sequence). V shed 5 bases and J 6 bases; nucleotides not matched to a gene: 8. The length of the CDR3 is 15 residues. The CDR3 DNA reads TGTGCCAGCAGCCCCCGATCACTAGCGGGAGGCGAGCAGTACTTC. This encodes CASSPRSLAGGEQYF.

This clonotype was seen repeatedly, ten times or more. The J gene is TRBJ1-1, the V gene TRBV7-2, with TRBD1 as a possible D gene (5 bases). V lost 1 base and J 4 bases, leaving 19 bases between the germline ends. Germline V gene sequence: CDR1 SGHTA, CDR2 FQGNSA. CDR3 length: 17 residues. The CDR3 region is CASSLGRSSVGRTEAFF. The CDR3 DNA is TGTGCCAGCAGCTTAGGTCGGTCCTCCGTGGGGCGCACTGAAGCTTTCTTT. The whole variable domain, remainder taken from reference TRBV7-2 and TRBJ1-1, is GAGVSQSPSNKVTEKGKDVELRCDPISGHTALYWYRQSLGQGLEFLIYFQGNSAPDKSGLPSDRFSAERTGGSVSTLTIQRTQQEDSAVYLCASSLGRSSVGRTEAFFGQGTRLTVV.

This clonotype was observed a handful of times. A read error may be the cause here, since a much bigger clone is one base away. The rearrangement uses TRBV29-1 and TRBJ2-1, with D maybe TRBD2 (6 bases). This CDR3 has 14 amino acids. The germline gives CDR1 SQVTM, CDR2 ANQGSEA. The CDR3 bases are TGCAGCGTTGAAGGTGGGCGGGATCGGACGTGGCAGTCCTTC. Translating gives CSVEGGRDRTWQSF.

This clonotype has at least ten counts. This chain uses TRBV30 with TRBJ2-1; D is unresolved. V dropped 3 bases and J dropped 9 bases, with 21 bases sitting between them. CDR1 and CDR2 (germline): GTSNPN, SVGIG (reference sequence). The CDR3 runs to 15 residues. The CDR3 nucleotides are TGTGCCTGGAGCCTACCCGGACCCTTCGACGGTGAGCAGTTCTTC. It yields the protein CAWSLPGPFDGEQFF.

A single count supports this clonotype. Only one base separates this from a far larger clonotype, so it likely reflects a read error. V and J are TRBV4-1 and TRBJ2-3; perhaps TRBD1 as D (5 bases). The length of the CDR3 is 15 residues. V lost 0 bases to trimming and J lost 8 bases, with 15 bases between them. CDR1 MGHRA and CDR2 YSYEKL come from the germline V gene. The CDR3 loop is CASSQEPTREGTQYF. In DNA, the CDR3 is TGCGCCAGCAGCCAAGAACCCACCAGGGAAGGTACGCAGTATTTT.

This clonotype was observed at least ten times. The chain joins TRBV10-2 to TRBJ1-2; possible D gene TRBD1, 5 bases. V lost 6 bases and J 6 bases, leaving 14 bases between the germline ends. CDR3 length: 13 residues. Germline CDR1 WSHSY, CDR2 SAAADI. The CDR3 nucleotides are TGCGCCAGCAGAGATTCCGGGACGGATGGCTACACCTTC. Translated, it gives CASRDSGTDGYTF.

This clonotype was recorded at least ten times. The chain recombines TRBV7-3 with TRBJ2-1; D remains unclear. CDR3 length: 15 amino acids. CDR1 is SGHTA, CDR2 FQGTGA, per germline. V was cut by 0 bases and J by 10 bases, with 16 bases left in between. The CDR3 sequence is CASSLTGPRNKEQFF. The CDR3 bases are TGTGCCAGCAGCTTAACGGGCCCCAGGAATAAGGAGCAGTTCTTC.

A remark on this clonotype: A junction end diverges from the germline sequence, so it may reflect a read error. The chain combines TRBV5-5 with TRBJ2-1; D unclear. Germline CDR1 reads SGHKS; CDR2 reads YYEKEE (reference sequence). This CDR3 region has 12 residues. The CDR3 coding sequence is TGTGCCAGCAGCTACAACGGTAATGAGCAGTCCTTC. Translation: CASSYNGNEQSF.

In the case of this clonotype: The junction does not match germline at one end; this may be a read error. This chain links TRBV5-1 with TRBJ2-1; 8 bases are a match to TRBD2. Looked up from germline, CDR1 is SGHRS and CDR2 is YFSETQ. The CDR3 has 14 amino acids. The CDR3: CASRTSASYNEQSF. CDR3 coding DNA: TGCGCCAGCAGGACTAGCGCTTCCTACAATGAGCAGTCCTTC.